These 27 T cell receptor beta chains originate from one sample sequenced in a study of cytomegalovirus exposure and HLA in healthy donors. Both 60 Vbeta primers and 13 Jbeta primers went into the PCR. Profiled with immunoSEQ multiplex PCR; TCRdb holds only in-frame clones, not every one. The data hold 100,000 to 150,000 clones, with about 81% observed a single time. Sequenced material: PBMCs. The receptors stem from a woman younger than 45 in good health and CMV-seronegative.

This clone was observed once. The chain joins TRBV6-6 to TRBJ2-7; D gene unclear. Germline V gene lookup returns CDR1 MNHNY and CDR2 SVGAGI (reference sequence). The CDR3 is 14 amino acids. Trimming took 0 bases from V and 0 from J, leaving 6 bases between them. CDR3 sequence reads: CASSYSPGSYEQYF. The CDR3 DNA reads as TGTGCCAGCAGTTACTCTCCGGGCTCCTACGAGCAGTACTTC.

This clone was counted a few times. The V call is TRBV5-1, the J call TRBJ2-1; TRBD1 agrees at 9 bases. The CDR3 runs 15 residues. Germline CDR1 and CDR2: SGHRS and YFSETQ. V shed 3 bases, J shed 3 bases, and the junction held 4 bases outside the gene matches. The DNA of the CDR3 is TGCGCCAGCAGCTCCGGGACAGGGAACTACAATGAGCAGTTCTTC. Protein product: CASSSGTGNYNEQFF.

This clone was seen a handful of times. This rearrangement joins TRBV6-5 to TRBJ1-2; D ambiguous. Trimming removed 9 bases from V and 4 bases from J, with 18 bases in between. In germline, CDR1 is MNHEY, CDR2 SVGAGI. CDR3 length equals 14 residues. The DNA of the CDR3 is TGTGCCAGTACCCCCGGGTCTCGGATCTATGGCTACACCTTC. It encodes CASTPGSRIYGYTF.

The V and J genes are TRBV7-2 and TRBJ2-7; TRBD1 aligns across 8 bases. Germline lookup yields CDR1 SGHTA and CDR2 FQGNSA. The J segment lost 3 bases and the V segment lost 5 bases, leaving 12 bases of the junction unmatched. The CDR3 sequence is 16 residues long. Here the CDR3 reads CASSLTPGQGLYEQYF. The CDR3 region has the DNA TGTGCCAGCAGCCTCACACCCGGACAGGGACTCTACGAGCAGTACTTC.

The genes are TRBV18 and TRBJ2-5; 7 bases match TRBD2. The CDR3 length is 14 residues. Germline V CDR1 and CDR2: KGHSH, LQKENI. J gave up 3 bases and V 4 bases, and 5 bases lay outside the gene matches. CDR3: CASSLTGTKETQYF. The CDR3 region has the DNA TGTGCCAGCTCACTTACCGGGACTAAAGAGACCCAGTACTTC.

This CDR3 is CASSATGDTQYF. The DNA for the CDR3 is TGTGCCAGCAGCGCCACAGGGGATACGCAGTATTTT. The chain is built from TRBV2 and TRBJ2-3; TRBD1 is a possible D gene (6 bases). This CDR3 has 12 residues. Germline V gives CDR1 SNHLY, CDR2 FYNNEI. V was clipped by 6 bases and J by 6 bases, with 10 bases between them.

As for this clone: Other DNA variants within this sample encode the same CDR3. This chain connects TRBV19 to TRBJ1-1; D unresolved. V dropped 3 bases and J dropped 1 base, with 6 bases sitting between them. This CDR3 has 13 residues. The germline V gene has CDR1 LNHDA and CDR2 SQIVND (reference sequence). In DNA, the CDR3 is TGTGCCAGTAGTATGGGCCGGAACACTGAAGCTTTCTTT. It codes for CASSMGRNTEAFF.

This clone has just one count. This chain uses TRBV18 with TRBJ2-7, with 7 bases fitting TRBD1. The CDR3 sequence is 14 residues long. V gave up 3 bases and J gave up 3 bases; unmatched junction bases: 5. The germline gives CDR1 KGHSH, CDR2 LQKENI. The DNA for the CDR3 is TGTGCCAGCTCACCTATGACAGGGATCTACGAGCAGTACTTC. Translating it yields CASSPMTGIYEQYF.

V is TRBV5-1 and J is TRBJ1-1; 8 positions agree with TRBD1. Germline assignment: CDR1 SGHRS and CDR2 YFSETQ. V lost 4 bases, J lost 11 bases, and 4 bases stayed unmatched. The CDR3 sequence is 11 residues long. The DNA for the CDR3 is TGCGCCAGCAGCCCAGGACAGGGTGCTTTCTTT. Its protein product is CASSPGQGAFF.

The chain joins TRBV28 to TRBJ2-7; 7 bases map to TRBD1. The CDR3 is 14 amino acids. V lost 7 bases to trimming and J lost 2 bases; unmatched junction nucleotides: 8. The V gene's germline CDR1 is MDHEN and CDR2 SYDVKM. For the CDR3, the DNA is TGTGCCAGCACCAGACAGGGCTGGACCTACGAGCAGTACTTC. Translation gives CASTRQGWTYEQYF.

In this sample, this clone turned up a few times. V gene TRBV11-2 combines with J gene TRBJ1-2, with D uncertain. From germline, CDR1 is SGHAT and CDR2 FQNNGV. The CDR3 loop spans 15 amino acids. The V and J ends lost 0 bases and 4 bases respectively, with 12 bases between them. The CDR3 sequence is CASSLDPTAFYGYTF. In DNA, the CDR3 is TGTGCCAGCAGCTTAGATCCAACTGCGTTCTATGGCTACACCTTC.

The chain couples TRBV4-1 to TRBJ2-3; the D gene is possibly TRBD1 (5 bases). Trimming took 0 bases from V and 3 from J, leaving 10 bases between them. The CDR3 is 15 amino acids. CDR1 is MGHRA and CDR2 is YSYEKL in the germline V gene. The CDR3 bases are TGCGCCAGCAGCCAAGAGGTCAGGGTGACAGATACGCAGTATTTT. Residues: CASSQEVRVTDTQYF.

The chain has TRBV30 and TRBJ1-1; 7 bases match TRBD1. The J segment lost 0 bases and the V segment lost 0 bases, leaving 1 base of the junction unmatched. Looked up from germline, CDR1 is GTSNPN and CDR2 is SVGIG (reference sequence). CDR3 length: 14 residues. The CDR3 is CAWSVGTVNTEAFF. CDR3 in DNA: TGTGCCTGGAGTGTTGGGACAGTGAACACTGAAGCTTTCTTT.

The gene calls are TRBV5-6 and TRBJ2-5; 9 positions agree with TRBD1. Losses at the gene ends were 3 bases for V and 4 bases for J; bases not matched to a gene: 4. Germline loops: CDR1 SGHDT, CDR2 YYEEEE. The CDR3 consists of 14 residues. CDR3 in amino acids: CASSSGTGRETQYF. The CDR3 bases are TGTGCCAGCAGCTCCGGGACAGGGAGAGAGACCCAGTACTTC.

The chain couples TRBV19 to TRBJ2-1; D gene uncertain. The CDR3 consists of 13 residues. V was clipped by 3 bases and J by 4 bases, with 7 bases between them. Germline CDR1 is LNHDA and CDR2 is SQIVND (reference sequence). CDR3 loop: CASSMMSYNEQFF. CDR3 DNA: TGTGCCAGTAGTATGATGAGTTACAATGAGCAGTTCTTC.

V gene TRBV18 combines with J gene TRBJ1-1; no reliable D call. The length of the CDR3 is 14 residues. Germline loops: CDR1 KGHSH, CDR2 LQKENI. The V end lost 5 bases, the J end lost 0 bases, and 10 bases lay between the germline ends. CDR3 nucleotide sequence: TGTGCCAGCTCAAGCGGGCTCGTGAACACTGAAGCTTTCTTT. Amino acids: CASSSGLVNTEAFF. The full variable domain, its missing parts supplied by reference TRBV18 and TRBJ1-1, is NAGVMQNPRHLVRRRGQEARLRCSPMKGHSHVYWYRQLPEEGLKFMVYLQKENIIDESGMPKERFSAEFPKEGPSILRIQQVVRGDSAAYFCASSSGLVNTEAFFGQGTRLTVV.

The chain has TRBV29-1 and TRBJ2-5; D possibly corresponds to TRBD2 (6 bases). There are 14 residues in the CDR3. Trimming left V 2 bases short and J 4 bases short, with 14 bases between. Germline CDR1 SQVTM, CDR2 ANQGSEA. The CDR3 DNA sequence: TGCAGCGTTGAAATCGGGAGTAGATCAGAGACCCAGTACTTC. Its protein is CSVEIGSRSETQYF.

The V and J genes are TRBV7-9 and TRBJ2-1; 11 positions match TRBD2. Germline V gene sequence: CDR1 SEHNR, CDR2 FQNEAQ (reference sequence). There are 15 residues in the CDR3. The junction had 4 bases not matched to a gene; V was cut back by 2 bases and J by 7 bases. Here the CDR3 DNA reads TGTGCCAGCAGCTTACAACTAGCGGGAGTTAATGAGCAGTTCTTC. Amino acids: CASSLQLAGVNEQFF.

This clone is a singleton in its sample. The chain uses TRBV5-1 and TRBJ2-6; D not certain. The germline V and J ends were trimmed by 6 bases and 1 base, with 11 bases remaining between them. The CDR3 has 15 residues. CDR1 SGHRS and CDR2 YFSETQ come from the germline V gene. The CDR3 reads CASIPSSSGANVLTF. DNA of the CDR3: TGCGCCAGCATCCCCTCGAGTTCTGGGGCCAACGTCCTGACTTTC.

The V call is TRBV14, the J call TRBJ2-5; the D gene is possibly TRBD2 (6 bases). From germline, CDR1 is SGHDN and CDR2 FVKESK. V shed 4 bases and J shed 1 base, with 16 bases lying between them. This CDR3 spans 16 amino acids. For the CDR3, the DNA is TGTGCCAGCAGCCCCCTTGGCTTGGGACTCCAAGAGACCCAGTACTTC. Encoded protein: CASSPLGLGLQETQYF.

This chain connects TRBV25-1 to TRBJ1-2; D may be TRBD1 (5 bases). V lost 3 bases and J 3 bases, leaving 14 bases between the germline ends. CDR3 length equals 15 residues. From germline, CDR1 is MGHDK and CDR2 SYGVNS. CDR3 bases: TGTGCCAGCAGTGATAGGTCGGGGGGGTACTATGGCTACACCTTC. As protein: CASSDRSGGYYGYTF.

The V and J genes are TRBV27 and TRBJ1-2; D not certain. Germline V gives CDR1 MNHEY, CDR2 SMNVEV (reference sequence). The CDR3 spans 14 residues. The V gene lost 3 bases and the J gene lost 4 bases, with 12 bases spanning the gap. CDR3 residues: CASSLKAAVYGYTF. The DNA of the CDR3 is TGTGCCAGCAGTTTGAAGGCGGCAGTCTATGGCTACACCTTC.

This clone was seen a single time. The chain joins TRBV19 to TRBJ1-2; D not resolved. The CDR3 has 14 residues. Trimming removed 5 bases at V and 3 bases at J, with 13 bases between. Germline V gene sequence: CDR1 LNHDA, CDR2 SQIVND (reference sequence). The CDR3, as DNA: TGTGCCAGTAGTGGGCTAAGTCCTTACTATGGCTACACCTTC. Translating gives CASSGLSPYYGYTF.

Only one count was recorded for this clone. This rearrangement joins TRBV7-9 to TRBJ1-1, with D unclear. Looked up from germline, CDR1 is SEHNR and CDR2 is FQNEAQ (reference sequence). The ends were cut back, 11 bases at V and 0 bases at J, with 10 bases in the middle. The CDR3 loop spans 12 amino acids. The CDR3 sequence: CAQRQMNTEAFF. The CDR3 nucleotides read TGTGCCCAGCGCCAGATGAACACTGAAGCTTTCTTT. Supplemented by reference TRBV7-9 and TRBJ1-1, the full variable domain reads DTGVSQNPRHKITKRGQNVTFRCDPISEHNRLYWYRQTLGQGPEFLTYFQNEAQLEKSRLLSDRFSAERPKGSFSTLEIQRTEQGDSAMYLCAQRQMNTEAFFGQGTRLTVV.

This chain links TRBV2 with TRBJ1-3; D possibly corresponds to TRBD1 (6 bases). V lost 6 bases to trimming and J lost 2 bases, with 17 bases between them. The CDR3 loop spans 16 amino acids. In germline, CDR1 is SNHLY, CDR2 FYNNEI. The CDR3: CASSQGSGRAGNTIYF. As DNA, the CDR3 is TGTGCCAGCAGCCAGGGGTCAGGGAGGGCTGGAAACACCATATATTTT.

The J gene is TRBJ2-7, the V gene TRBV27, with TRBD1 matching 7 bases. From germline, CDR1 is MNHEY and CDR2 SMNVEV (reference sequence). The CDR3 contains 13 residues. The junction had 5 bases not matched to a gene; V was cut back by 5 bases and J by 4 bases. The CDR3 sequence: CASSPGQSYEQYF. The CDR3 bases are TGTGCCAGCAGTCCGGGACAGAGTTACGAGCAGTACTTC.

The V call is TRBV11-3, the J call TRBJ1-2; D remains unclear. The CDR3 is 16 amino acids. Trimming removed 3 bases at V and 3 bases at J, with 17 bases between. Germline loops: CDR1 SGHNT, CDR2 YENEEA. As DNA, the CDR3 is TGTGCCAGCAGCTTGGTGTCACGGGCCGGGGACTATGGCTACACCTTC. Protein: CASSLVSRAGDYGYTF.